This TCR beta chain is drawn from a study of T cell repertoires in cytomegalovirus infection. Looking at the study overall: It can be stated that public TCR beta signatures indicated CMV infection as well as a matching HLA type.

MiXCR, applied by TCRdb to the reads, yields one record per CDR3 protein. The data hold nearly 550,000 distinct CDR3 sequences, with approximately 15% observed a single time. This clonotype has only a few counts. V lost 3 bases to trimming and J lost 8 bases, with 14 bases between them. Germline V CDR1 and CDR2: SGDLS, YYNGEE. CDR3 size: 14 residues. The J gene is TRBJ1-4, the V gene TRBV9; perhaps TRBD1 as D (5 bases). Input material: CD8+ T cells from PBMCs. This receptor was obtained from a human donor in good health (CMV status not recorded). Some clones in this sample may be carry-over from other donors' samples. This chain's CDR3 is CASSAVGGDEKLFF. CDR3 sequence (DNA): TGTGCCAGCAGCGCCGTGGGGGGGGACGAAAAACTGTTTTTT.